The T cell receptor (beta chain) under discussion was sequenced for a study of CD8+ T cells in alopecia areata. Study information: Treated patients were given 5 to 10 mg oral tofacitinib twice daily.

Following RNA extraction, reverse transcription yielded cDNA that acted as the sequencing template. Sequencing was performed with immunoSEQ multiplex PCR; in TCRdb, only in-frame clones are kept and a portion is missing. The sample has about 110,000 clones, over 80% seen once. The J segment lost 0 bases and the V segment lost 3 bases, leaving 6 bases of the junction unmatched. The CDR3 covers 18 residues. In germline, CDR1 is SGHDN, CDR2 FVKESK. Treatment specified: oral pan-JAK inhibitor, 5-10 mg twice daily. Punch biopsies of lesional scalp, plus peripheral blood, were taken from alopecia areata patients.

This sequence originates from a human donor with alopecia areata. Sample: CD8+ T cells sorted from blood, taken at week 24, from a patient treated with tofacitinib. The gene calls are TRBV14 and TRBJ2-1; 12 bases are shared with TRBD2. This CDR3 is CASSHPGLAGFSYNEQFF. The CDR3 DNA follows: TGTGCCAGCAGCCACCCCGGACTAGCGGGGTTCTCCTACAATGAGCAGTTCTTC.